The 14 T cell receptor beta chains below come from one sample, sequenced in a study of CD8 T cells in ankylosing spondylitis. TCRdb fed the 5' RACE reads into MiXCR, producing one record per CDR3 protein. The repertoire holds 150,000 or so distinct CDR3 sequences, with around 10% as singletons. The material sequenced was blood, either unsorted or a sorted T cell fraction (not recorded which). The source is a male donor with ankylosing spondylitis or in good health (not recorded which).

This clonotype was detected many times. J is TRBJ2-2 and V is TRBV7-2; 11 nucleotides line up with TRBD2. The CDR3 is 16 amino acids. After removal of 4 bases from V and 9 bases from J, the junction contained 10 bases not matched to a gene. CDR1 SGHTA and CDR2 FQGNSA come from the germline V gene. For the CDR3, the DNA is TGTGCCAGCAGCTCGGGACTAGCGGATATCAAGAGGGAGCTGTTTTTT. It specifies CASSSGLADIKRELFF.

This clonotype was seen ten or more times. This sequence joins TRBV18 and TRBJ1-1; TRBD1 matches at 7 bases. The CDR3 has 17 residues. Germline CDR1 reads KGHSH; CDR2 reads LQKENI. V lost 1 base, J lost 1 base, and 9 bases stayed unmatched. The DNA of the CDR3 is TGTGCCAGCTCACCACTCCCGACAGGGAAATCGAACACTGAAGCTTTCTTT. Amino acids: CASSPLPTGKSNTEAFF. The full variable domain, its missing parts supplied by reference TRBV18 and TRBJ1-1, is NAGVMQNPRHLVRRRGQEARLRCSPMKGHSHVYWYRQLPEEGLKFMVYLQKENIIDESGMPKERFSAEFPKEGPSILRIQQVVRGDSAAYFCASSPLPTGKSNTEAFFGQGTRLTVV.

The table lists this clonotype with many counts. V usage is TRBV28 and J usage is TRBJ1-1; maybe TRBD1 (5 bases). The V end lost 2 bases, the J end lost 5 bases, and 12 bases lay between the germline ends. This CDR3 contains 14 residues. Per germline, CDR1 MDHEN and CDR2 SYDVKM. CDR3 sequence reads: CASSLRGGYTEAFF. The CDR3 DNA reads as TGTGCCAGCAGTTTACGTGGGGGATATACTGAAGCTTTCTTT.

This clonotype was detected a few times. This sequence may be a read error, since a much larger clone differs from it by one base. The chain recombines TRBV5-1 with TRBJ2-1, with D perhaps assigned TRBD1 or TRBD2 (5 bases each). The CDR3 extends over 15 amino acids. Germline CDR1 is SGHRS and CDR2 is YFSETQ. V was pared by 5 bases and J by 2 bases, with 14 bases between. The CDR3 loop reads CASRVLGVAYNEQFF. The DNA for the CDR3 is TGCGCCAGCAGAGTTCTGGGGGTGGCCTACAATGAGCAGTTCTTC.

This clonotype has ten or more counts. One end of the junction is discordant with germline, which a read error may explain. The J gene is TRBJ2-3, the V gene TRBV5-1, with a possible D match to TRBD1 (6 bases). The V gene's germline CDR1 is SGHRS and CDR2 YFSETQ. The CDR3 runs 14 residues. The CDR3 DNA sequence: TGTGCCAGCAGCAAGGGACAAAGCACAGATACGCAGTATTTT. This translates into CASSKGQSTDTQYF.

Worth noting for this clonotype: The junction and the germline gene differ at one end; a read error may be behind it. The chain is built from TRBV5-4 and TRBJ2-3, with 9 positions matching TRBD1. Germline V gene sequence: CDR1 SGHNT, CDR2 YYREEE (reference sequence). The CDR3 has 15 amino acids. The CDR3 region has the DNA TGTGCCAGCAGCTTGGGGACAGGGGTCGGAGATAAGCAGTATTTT. Encoded protein: CASSLGTGVGDKQYF.

This clonotype was recorded at least ten times. The rearrangement joins TRBV9 to TRBJ1-5, with D uncertain. Trimming took 4 bases from V and 3 from J, leaving 14 bases between them. The CDR3 has 15 residues. Germline CDR1 and CDR2: SGDLS and YYNGEE. The CDR3 protein is CASSPTGRLNQPQHF. CDR3 bases: TGTGCCAGCAGCCCCACCGGACGCCTCAATCAGCCCCAGCATTTT. Supplemented by reference TRBV9 and TRBJ1-5, the full variable domain reads DSGVTQTPKHLITATGQRVTLRCSPRSGDLSVYWYQQSLDQGLQFLIQYYNGEERAKGNILERFSAQQFPDLHSELNLSSLELGDSALYFCASSPTGRLNQPQHFGDGTRLSIL.

This clonotype showed up many times. This chain uses TRBV25-1 with TRBJ1-1, with D unresolved. The V and J ends lost 5 bases and 5 bases respectively, with 6 bases between them. Germline V gene sequence: CDR1 MGHDK, CDR2 SYGVNS. This CDR3 region has 11 residues. The CDR3 bases are TGTGCCAGCAGTAGGCAGACTGAAGCTTTCTTT. This sequence encodes CASSRQTEAFF.

At least ten counts were recorded for this clonotype. The chain recombines TRBV5-1 with TRBJ2-1; 7 nucleotides agree with TRBD1. Germline V gene data show CDR1 as SGHRS and CDR2 as YFSETQ. J was trimmed by 4 bases and V by 3 bases; bases with no gene match: 7. The CDR3 is made up of 15 amino acids. CDR3 in amino acids: CASSSGQMLYNEQFF. The CDR3 nucleotides are TGCGCCAGCAGCTCGGGACAGATGCTATACAATGAGCAGTTCTTC. The variable domain in full, completed from reference TRBV5-1 and TRBJ2-1, reads KAGVTQTPRYLIKTRGQQVTLSCSPISGHRSVSWYQQTPGQGLQFLFEYFSETQRNKGNFPGRFSGRQFSNSRSEMNVSTLELGDSALYLCASSSGQMLYNEQFFGPGTRLTVL.

This clonotype was seen at least ten times. The chain combines TRBV10-3 with TRBJ2-1; 10 bases align to TRBD2. This CDR3 has 14 amino acids. The V segment lost 10 bases and the J segment 4 bases; nucleotides outside the gene matches: 7. The germline V gene encodes CDR1 ENHRY and CDR2 SYGVKD. In nucleotides, the CDR3 is TGTGCCACCACTGAACTAGCGGGGTACAATGAGCAGTTCTTC. This gives the protein CATTELAGYNEQFF.

The genes are TRBV29-1 and TRBJ2-2, with unresolved D. CDR3 length equals 14 residues. Trimming cost V 0 bases and J 5 bases, with 10 bases left between them. CDR1 is SQVTM, CDR2 ANQGSEA, per germline. CDR3 nucleotides: TGCAGCGTTGAAGATCCTGCAGCTACCGGGGAGCTGTTTTTT. Amino acids: CSVEDPAATGELFF.

This clonotype appeared many times. The chain employs TRBV27 and TRBJ1-4; 7 nucleotides agree with TRBD1. Germline lookup yields CDR1 MNHEY and CDR2 SMNVEV (reference sequence). CDR3 length: 15 residues. V lost 4 bases, J lost 4 bases, and 6 bases stayed unmatched. DNA of the CDR3: TGTGCCAGCAGTTCCCAGGGGGGCTATAATGAAAAACTGTTTTTT. Translated: CASSSQGGYNEKLFF.

This clonotype has a count of ten or more. The rearrangement joins TRBV29-1 to TRBJ2-3; the D is unclear. Trimming left V 3 bases short and J 6 bases short, with 13 bases between. Germline assignment: CDR1 SQVTM and CDR2 ANQGSEA. This CDR3 spans 13 amino acids. CDR3 DNA sequence: TGCAGCGTTGAGAGGTCTGCCGGGGATACGCAGTATTTT. This codes for CSVERSAGDTQYF.

There are many counts of this clonotype. V is TRBV5-5 and J is TRBJ1-2, with D maybe TRBD1 (5 bases). CDR3 size: 13 residues. The V and J ends lost 0 bases and 8 bases respectively, with 11 bases between them. From germline, CDR1 is SGHKS and CDR2 YYEKEE (reference sequence). The CDR3 nucleotides read TGTGCCAGCAGCTTGGTTGGAGGGGAAGGCTACACCTTC. Translating gives CASSLVGGEGYTF.